What follows describes a single T cell receptor beta chain. One entry per CDR3 protein, called by TCRdb with MiXCR from the RT-PCR reads. This table holds approximately 500,000 distinct CDR3 sequences, around a quarter found once. The CDR3 totals 15 residues. V lost 3 bases, J lost 5 bases, and 15 bases lay in between. Germline V CDR1 and CDR2: SGDLS, YYNGEE. This entry comes from a study of response to subunit inactivated influenza vaccine. This sample was also put to use in a study of T cells expressing NK-cell markers. That work states: Scientists made TCR beta cDNA using 5'RACE template switching with UMIs. Researchers got TCR beta repertoires out of sorted CD3+CD56+NKG2C+, CD3+CD56+NKG2C- and CD3+CD56-NKG2C+ T cells. CD8+ T cells in roughly six donors included dominant NKG2C+ clonotypes at about 1.0-8%. HCMV specificity of expanded NKG2C+ T cell clones remained unclear.

V is TRBV9 and J is TRBJ2-1; unclear D gene. Source: CD4+ T cells sorted from PBMCs, taken 12 days after vaccination. The source of this sequence is a man between 45 and 60 years old who received an inactivated influenza vaccine. CDR3 DNA: TGTGCCAGCAGCGCCTCAGGCCTTAATAACAATGAGCAGTTCTTC. Protein product: CASSASGLNNNEQFF.